The present entry profiles one TCR beta chain with its context. Its antigen remains unidentified. The sample belongs to a study of long-term antiretroviral therapy in people with HIV. Study-level points and caveats: Across all time points, the repertoire was dominated by clones that expanded before ART.

The libraries were made with immunoSEQ v3.0 at survey level. Libraries were prepared by immunoSEQ multiplex PCR; TCRdb keeps only in-frame clonotypes and omits some of them. In the table there are about 25,000 clones, 82% of which are singletons. V gave up 6 bases and J gave up 5 bases; unmatched junction bases: 12. Germline-derived CDR1 and CDR2 are LNHDA and SQIVND (reference sequence). There are 15 residues in the CDR3. The sequences come from unsorted PBMCs, collected 2.9 years after starting antiretroviral therapy. The receptor was isolated from a man aged 50 or older with HIV. This rearrangement joins TRBV19 to TRBJ2-7, with TRBD1 matching over 8 bases. CDR3 coding DNA: TGTGCCAGTAGCCTCCGGGACAGGCCCCCCCACGAGCAGTACTTC. Its translation is CASSLRDRPPHEQYF.